The T cell receptor beta chain described here comes from a study of radiotherapy plus CTLA-4 blockade in lung cancer. The method was immunoSEQ multiplex PCR; TCRdb's version includes in-frame clones alone and lacks a portion of them. This repertoire shows about 76,000 clones, about four fifths found once; its top ten account for roughly 23%. Between the trimmed V and J ends, which lost 5 bases and 0 bases, there was a span of 11 bases. The CDR3 consists of 15 residues. Per germline, CDR1 SEHNR and CDR2 FQNEAQ (reference sequence). V gene TRBV7-9 combines with J gene TRBJ1-3; TRBD1 is a possible D gene (6 bases). Sequenced material: peripheral blood, taken from a patient treated with radiotherapy plus ipilimumab. This clonotype originated in a human donor with non-small cell lung cancer whose response to radiotherapy plus ipilimumab could not be evaluated. Some clones in this sample may be carry-over from other donors' samples. This CDR3 reads CASSTSRGSGNTIYF. In DNA form, the CDR3 reads TGTGCCAGCAGCACCTCCAGGGGCTCTGGAAACACCATATATTTT.